What follows describes a single TCR beta chain. The sample belongs to a study of CD8+ T cells in alopecia areata. Study information: The percentage of affected scalp area served as the score of severity for treated patients.

Treatment described: oral pan-JAK inhibitor, 5-10 mg twice daily. In each case, RNA was isolated and then reverse transcribed into cDNA as the sequencing template. Some clones are missing from TCRdb's copy, which holds only in-frame ones; the method was immunoSEQ multiplex PCR. The sample shows around 100,000 clones, over 70% of them seen only once. The sequence was obtained from a human donor with alopecia areata. The source material was CD8+ T cells sorted from blood, sampled at roughly week 45, from a patient treated with tofacitinib.

CDR3 sequence: CSASRQGEANTEAFF. The CDR3 bases are TGCAGCGCCTCAAGACAGGGTGAGGCTAACACTGAAGCTTTCTTT. This chain links TRBV29-1 with TRBJ1-1; TRBD1 matches 7 bases. This CDR3 comprises 15 residues. Germline loops: CDR1 SQVTM, CDR2 ANQGSEA. The trim removed 7 bases at V and 2 bases at J, leaving 13 bases unmatched.